The rows below give T cell receptor beta chains drawn from one sample of a study of cytomegalovirus exposure and HLA in healthy donors. The table came from immunoSEQ multiplex PCR; TCRdb's copy has only in-frame clones and leaves some out. Here the sample table reports more than 95,000 clones. The sequenced sample consisted of PBMCs. The source is a man younger than 35 in good health and CMV-seronegative. Each CDR3 is given with its conserved first and last residue. A D gene is named only where the DNA matches it firmly.

CDR3aa	CDR3nt	d_gene	v_gene	j_gene
CASSLFLESAYEQYF	TGTGCCAGCAGTTTATTTCTTGAATCAGCCTACGAGCAGTACTTC	NA	TRBV27	TRBJ2-7
CASSLSWGGDLGVINYGYTF	TGTGCCAGCAGTTTATCCTGGGGTGGGGACTTAGGAGTAATCAACTATGGCTACACCTTC	NA	TRBV27	TRBJ1-2
CASSQVRQGVYEQYF	TGTGCCAGCAGCCAAGTACGACAGGGAGTTTACGAGCAGTACTTC	TRBD1	TRBV14	TRBJ2-7
CASSLGGGVIYNEQFF	TGTGCCAGCAGCCTGGGTGGAGGGGTGATTTACAATGAGCAGTTCTTC	NA	TRBV9	TRBJ2-1
CASSLRGRDFNYGYTF	TGTGCCAGCAGCTTGCGTGGTAGGGACTTTAACTATGGCTACACCTTC	NA	TRBV5-6	TRBJ1-2
CASSIPASNTEAFF	TGTGCCAGTAGTATACCAGCGTCGAACACTGAAGCTTTCTTT	NA	TRBV19	TRBJ1-1
CASSLVGQGKSYGYTF	TGTGCCAGCAGCTTAGTGGGACAGGGGAAAAGCTATGGCTACACCTTC	TRBD1	TRBV11-2	TRBJ1-2
CASSIREGVPNYGYTF	TGTGCCAGTAGTATACGGGAAGGAGTCCCAAACTATGGCTACACCTTC	NA	TRBV19	TRBJ1-2
CASSSGTVGVYGYTF	TGTGCCAGCTCCTCCGGGACAGTCGGAGTCTATGGCTACACCTTC	TRBD1	TRBV18	TRBJ1-2
CASSGGQGTTSGANVLTF	TGCGCCAGCAGCGGGGGACAGGGGACCACCTCTGGGGCCAACGTCCTGACTTTC	TRBD1	TRBV5-1	TRBJ2-6
CASSVDDRAYNSPLHF	TGTGCCAGCAGCGTAGATGACAGGGCTTATAATTCACCCCTCCACTTT	TRBD1	TRBV9	TRBJ1-6
CASSSGTVGTDTQYF	TGCGCCAGCAGCTCCGGGACAGTAGGGACAGATACGCAGTATTTT	TRBD1	TRBV5-1	TRBJ2-3
CSVPGLRRNTEAFF	TGCAGCGTGCCGGGACTCCGACGGAACACTGAAGCTTTCTTT	NA	TRBV29-1	TRBJ1-1
CASSLHISTEAFF	TGTGCCAGCAGTTTGCATATTAGCACTGAAGCTTTCTTT	NA	TRBV28	TRBJ1-1
CAWSVTRAGGSPLHF	TGTGCCTGGAGTGTAACCCGGGCTGGAGGTTCACCCCTCCACTTT	NA	TRBV30	TRBJ1-6
CASSLMGLAGGEQFF	TGCGCCAGCAGCCTGATGGGACTAGCGGGAGGGGAGCAGTTCTTC	TRBD2	TRBV4-1	TRBJ2-1
CASSPTGGTNGYTF	TGTGCCAGCTCACCGACAGGAGGTACGAATGGCTACACCTTC	NA	TRBV18	TRBJ1-2
CASSFGARYGYTF	TGTGCCAGCAGCTTCGGTGCACGCTATGGCTACACCTTC	NA	TRBV7-2	TRBJ1-2
CASSSLRRVANTGELFF	TGTGCCAGCAGTTCCCTTAGGCGGGTCGCGAACACCGGGGAGCTGTTTTTT	NA	TRBV28	TRBJ2-2
CASSLLQGTANSPLHF	TGTGCCAGCAGCCTACTGCAGGGAACGGCGAATTCACCCCTCCACTTT	NA	TRBV7-2	TRBJ1-6
CASSPGQGNTEAFF	TGCGCCAGCAGCCCCGGACAGGGGAACACTGAAGCTTTCTTT	TRBD1	TRBV5-1	TRBJ1-1
CAWRATGTLFYTF	TGTGCCTGGAGGGCGACAGGGACCTTGTTCTACACCTTC	TRBD1	TRBV30	TRBJ1-2
CSVRGGTDQPQHF	TGCAGCGTGCGAGGGGGGACAGATCAGCCCCAGCATTTT	TRBD1	TRBV29-1	TRBJ1-5
CSVPGTGSPETQYF	TGCAGCGTACCCGGGACAGGTAGTCCAGAGACCCAGTACTTC	TRBD1	TRBV29-1	TRBJ2-5
CASGRNIF	TGTGCCAGCGGGAGGAACATCTTC	NA	TRBV9	TRBJ2-1
CASSPGTSSETQYF	TGTGCTAGCAGTCCGGGGACTAGCAGCGAGACCCAGTACTTC	TRBD2	TRBV7-7	TRBJ2-5
CASSLEGQSFEGEKLFF	TGCGCCAGCAGCTTGGAGGGACAGTCGTTCGAAGGGGAAAAACTGTTTTTT	TRBD1	TRBV5-1	TRBJ1-4
CASSPDRDRGDQPQHF	TGTGCCAGCTCACCGGACCGGGACAGGGGCGATCAGCCCCAGCATTTT	TRBD1	TRBV18	TRBJ1-5
CASSIGTNTGELFF	TGTGCCAGTAGTATCGGGACGAACACCGGGGAGCTGTTTTTT	NA	TRBV19	TRBJ2-2
CAWMNPGHFSGNTIYF	TGTGCCTGGATGAATCCGGGACACTTCTCTGGAAACACCATATATTTT	NA	TRBV30	TRBJ1-3
CASSSPGPDTEAFF	TGTGCCAGTAGTAGTCCAGGCCCCGACACTGAAGCTTTCTTT	NA	TRBV19	TRBJ1-1
CAISELQGNQPQHF	TGTGCCATCAGTGAGTTACAGGGAAATCAGCCCCAGCATTTT	NA	TRBV10-3	TRBJ1-5
CASEGRRTEAFF	TGTGCTAGTGAAGGACGGAGGACTGAAGCTTTCTTT	NA	TRBV12-5	TRBJ1-1
CAWSVGMRTGNTEAFF	TGTGCCTGGAGTGTAGGAATGAGGACAGGGAACACTGAAGCTTTCTTT	TRBD1	TRBV30	TRBJ1-1
CSVRPRLADGTGELFF	TGCAGCGTTAGGCCGAGACTAGCGGATGGGACCGGGGAGCTGTTTTTT	TRBD2	TRBV29-1	TRBJ2-2
CASSLGLAEGGQETQYF	TGCGCCAGCAGCCTGGGACTAGCGGAGGGGGGGCAAGAGACCCAGTACTTC	TRBD2	TRBV5-1	TRBJ2-5
CASSGAGGPGANVLTF	TGTGCCAGCAGTGGGGCAGGGGGCCCTGGGGCCAACGTCCTGACTTTC	TRBD1	TRBV2	TRBJ2-6
CAISGPKSGSGGALDTQYF	TGTGCCATCAGTGGGCCTAAGTCAGGTAGCGGGGGGGCTTTAGATACGCAGTATTTT	TRBD2	TRBV10-3	TRBJ2-3
CASSLLGQSSYNEQFF	TGTGCCAGCAGTCTACTGGGACAGAGCTCCTACAATGAGCAGTTCTTC	TRBD1	TRBV7-9	TRBJ2-1
CASSYFLAGGSYEQYF	TGTGCCAGCAGTTACTTTCTAGCGGGGGGGTCCTACGAGCAGTACTTC	TRBD2	TRBV6-5	TRBJ2-7
CASSPQGGTMTDTQYF	TGCGCCAGCAGCCCGCAAGGCGGGACCATGACAGATACGCAGTATTTT	NA	TRBV5-1	TRBJ2-3
CASSSLGWGGTQPQHF	TGTGCCAGCAGTTCGCTAGGGTGGGGGGGTACTCAGCCCCAGCATTTT	NA	TRBV28	TRBJ1-5
CASSPRTGSYGYTF	TGCGCCAGCAGCCCCAGGACAGGCAGCTATGGCTACACCTTC	TRBD1	TRBV5-1	TRBJ1-2
CASSPETGVGETQYF	TGTGCCAGCTCACCGGAGACAGGGGTCGGGGAGACCCAGTACTTC	TRBD1	TRBV18	TRBJ2-5
CASSYATGGSEKLFF	TGTGCCAGCAGTTACGCGACAGGGGGCTCTGAAAAACTGTTTTTT	TRBD1	TRBV6-5	TRBJ1-4
CASSVVLNPNTGELFF	TGTGCCAGCAGCGTAGTACTTAATCCGAACACCGGGGAGCTGTTTTTT	NA	TRBV9	TRBJ2-2
CASRDAGGAGNQPQHF	TGTGCCAGCCGAGATGCGGGGGGGGCTGGGAATCAGCCCCAGCATTTT	NA	TRBV2	TRBJ1-5
CASSLPGRGAGNTIYF	TGTGCCAGCAGCCTCCCCGGACGGGGGGCTGGAAACACCATATATTTT	NA	TRBV5-6	TRBJ1-3
CASSPGQGIAGELFF	TGTGCCAGCAGCCCCGGACAGGGGATTGCCGGGGAGCTGTTTTTT	TRBD1	TRBV9	TRBJ2-2
CSVYFGGATEAFF	TGCAGCGTTTATTTTGGGGGGGCAACTGAAGCTTTCTTT	NA	TRBV29-1	TRBJ1-1
CASGLPGGGAGANVLTF	TGTGCCAGTGGATTGCCAGGCGGCGGGGCTGGGGCCAACGTCCTGACTTTC	NA	TRBV25-1	TRBJ2-6